This TCR beta chain originates from a study of metastatic and nonmetastatic thyroid tumors. At the level of the study: Across peripheral blood and tumor or nodule tissue samples taken from malignant and benign thyroid patients, the repertoires were compared with one another.

Nobody among the patients had been given any treatment before thyroid surgery. In the authors' workflow: For papillary thyroid cancer, a distant-metastasis classifier was constructed from CDR3 differences observed across clinicopathological groups. TCRdb re-called the PCR reads via MiXCR. The V and J calls and clone size come from TCRdb's table, not from the authors' own analysis. The sample carries about 13,000 clones, around 23% recorded once. Trimming cost V 5 bases and J 4 bases; bases outside gene matches: 6. This CDR3 region has 15 residues. Germline CDR1 is MNHEY and CDR2 is SVGEGT. The chain uses TRBV6-2 or TRBV6-3 and TRBJ2-2; 8 nucleotides match TRBD1. This receptor was identified in a male donor with papillary thyroid cancer or a benign thyroid nodule (not recorded which). Some clones in this sample may be carry-over from other donors' samples. The sequenced sample consisted of blood. The CDR3, as DNA: TGTGCCAGCAGTCAAACAGGGGGTGGCACCGGGGAGCTGTTTTTT. Translating gives CASSQTGGGTGELFF.